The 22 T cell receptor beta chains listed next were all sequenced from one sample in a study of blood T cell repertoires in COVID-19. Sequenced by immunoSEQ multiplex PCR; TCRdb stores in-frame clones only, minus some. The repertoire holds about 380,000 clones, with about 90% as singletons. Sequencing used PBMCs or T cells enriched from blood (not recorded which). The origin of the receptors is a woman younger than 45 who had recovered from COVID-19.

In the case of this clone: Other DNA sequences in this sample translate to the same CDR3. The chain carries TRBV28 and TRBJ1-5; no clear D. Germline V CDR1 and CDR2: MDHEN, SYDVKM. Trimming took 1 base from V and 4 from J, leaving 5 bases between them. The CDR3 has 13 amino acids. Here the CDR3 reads CASSLYGNQPQHF. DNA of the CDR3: TGTGCCAGCAGTTTATACGGGAATCAGCCCCAGCATTTT.

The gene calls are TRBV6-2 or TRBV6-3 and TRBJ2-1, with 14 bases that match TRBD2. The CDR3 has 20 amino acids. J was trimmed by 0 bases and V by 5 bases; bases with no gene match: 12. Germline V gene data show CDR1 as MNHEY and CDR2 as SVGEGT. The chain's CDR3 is CASSKKGLAGAFFSYNEQFF. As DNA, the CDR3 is TGTGCCAGCAGTAAAAAGGGACTAGCGGGGGCCTTTTTCTCCTACAATGAGCAGTTCTTC.

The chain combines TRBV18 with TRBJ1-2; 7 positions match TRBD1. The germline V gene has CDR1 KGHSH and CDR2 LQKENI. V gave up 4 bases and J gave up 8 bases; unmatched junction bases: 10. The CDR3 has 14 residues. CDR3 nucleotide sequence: TGTGCCAGCTCACGGGACAGAGCCTCGGGGGGCTACACCTTC. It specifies CASSRDRASGGYTF. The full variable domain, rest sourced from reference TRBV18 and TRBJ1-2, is NAGVMQNPRHLVRRRGQEARLRCSPMKGHSHVYWYRQLPEEGLKFMVYLQKENIIDESGMPKERFSAEFPKEGPSILRIQQVVRGDSAAYFCASSRDRASGGYTFGSGTRLTVV.

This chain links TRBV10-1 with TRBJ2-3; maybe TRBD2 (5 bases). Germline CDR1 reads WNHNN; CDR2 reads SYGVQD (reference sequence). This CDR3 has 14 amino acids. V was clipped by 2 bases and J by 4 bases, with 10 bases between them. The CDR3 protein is CASSERETADTQYF. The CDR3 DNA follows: TGCGCCAGCAGTGAGAGGGAGACGGCAGATACGCAGTATTTT.

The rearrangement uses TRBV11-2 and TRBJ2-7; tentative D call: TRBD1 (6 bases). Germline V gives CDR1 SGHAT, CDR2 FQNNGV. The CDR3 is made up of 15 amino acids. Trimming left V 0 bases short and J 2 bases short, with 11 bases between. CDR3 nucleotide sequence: TGTGCCAGCAGCTTAGAAGGTAGGACAGCCTACGAGCAGTACTTC. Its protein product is CASSLEGRTAYEQYF.

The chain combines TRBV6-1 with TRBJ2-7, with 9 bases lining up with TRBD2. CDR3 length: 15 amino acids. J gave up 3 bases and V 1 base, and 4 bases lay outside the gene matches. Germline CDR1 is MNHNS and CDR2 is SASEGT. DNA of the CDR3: TGTGCCAGCAGTGAAGGTAGCGGGAGCGTCTACGAGCAGTACTTC. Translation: CASSEGSGSVYEQYF.

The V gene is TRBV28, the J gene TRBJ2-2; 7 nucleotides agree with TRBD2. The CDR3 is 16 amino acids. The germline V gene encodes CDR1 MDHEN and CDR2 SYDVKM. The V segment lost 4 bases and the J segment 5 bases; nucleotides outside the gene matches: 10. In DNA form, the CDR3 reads TGTGCCAGCAGTTCCCCTGGCGGGAGCGGTACCGGGGAGCTGTTTTTT. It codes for CASSSPGGSGTGELFF.

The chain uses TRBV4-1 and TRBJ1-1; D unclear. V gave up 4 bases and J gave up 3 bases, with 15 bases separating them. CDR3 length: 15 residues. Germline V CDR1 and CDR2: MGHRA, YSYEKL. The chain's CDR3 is CASSRTGLRDTEAFF. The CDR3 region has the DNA TGCGCCAGCAGCCGGACCGGACTAAGGGACACTGAAGCTTTCTTT.

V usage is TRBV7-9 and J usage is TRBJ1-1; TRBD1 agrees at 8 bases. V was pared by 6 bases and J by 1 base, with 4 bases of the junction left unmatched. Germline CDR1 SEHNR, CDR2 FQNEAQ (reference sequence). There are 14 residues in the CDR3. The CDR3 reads CASSPGGWNTEAFF. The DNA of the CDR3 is TGTGCCAGCAGTCCAGGGGGCTGGAACACTGAAGCTTTCTTT. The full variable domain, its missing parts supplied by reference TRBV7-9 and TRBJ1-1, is DTGVSQNPRHKITKRGQNVTFRCDPISEHNRLYWYRQTLGQGPEFLTYFQNEAQLEKSRLLSDRFSAERPKGSFSTLEIQRTEQGDSAMYLCASSPGGWNTEAFFGQGTRLTVV.

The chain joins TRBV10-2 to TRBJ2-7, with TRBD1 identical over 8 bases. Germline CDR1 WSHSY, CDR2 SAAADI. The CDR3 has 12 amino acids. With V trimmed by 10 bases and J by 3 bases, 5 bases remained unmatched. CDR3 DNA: TGCGCCACAAGACAGGGGAACTACGAGCAGTACTTC. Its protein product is CATRQGNYEQYF.

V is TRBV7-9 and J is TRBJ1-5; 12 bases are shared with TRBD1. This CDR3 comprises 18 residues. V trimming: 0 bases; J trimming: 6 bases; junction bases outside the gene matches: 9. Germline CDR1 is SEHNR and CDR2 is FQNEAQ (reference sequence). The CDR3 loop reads CASSLARPGQGASQPQHF. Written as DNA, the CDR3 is TGTGCCAGCAGCTTAGCGCGCCCGGGACAGGGGGCTAGTCAGCCCCAGCATTTT.

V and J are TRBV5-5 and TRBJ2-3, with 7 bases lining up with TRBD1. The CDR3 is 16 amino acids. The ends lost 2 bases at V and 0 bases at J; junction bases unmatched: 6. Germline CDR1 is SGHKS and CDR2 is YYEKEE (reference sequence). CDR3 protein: CASSLGGPSSTDTQYF. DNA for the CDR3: TGTGCCAGCAGCTTAGGGGGCCCCTCTAGCACAGATACGCAGTATTTT.

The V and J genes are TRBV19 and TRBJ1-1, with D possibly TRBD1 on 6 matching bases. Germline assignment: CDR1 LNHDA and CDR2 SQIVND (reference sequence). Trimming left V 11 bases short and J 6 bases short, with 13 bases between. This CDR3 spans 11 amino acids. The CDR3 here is CAVKAGAEAFF. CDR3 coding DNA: TGTGCCGTCAAGGCAGGGGCTGAAGCTTTCTTT.

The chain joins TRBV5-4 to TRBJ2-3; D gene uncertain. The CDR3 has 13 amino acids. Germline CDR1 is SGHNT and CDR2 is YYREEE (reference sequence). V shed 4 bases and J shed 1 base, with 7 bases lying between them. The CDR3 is CASSEQGTDTQYF. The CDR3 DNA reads TGTGCCAGCAGCGAACAAGGCACAGATACGCAGTATTTT.

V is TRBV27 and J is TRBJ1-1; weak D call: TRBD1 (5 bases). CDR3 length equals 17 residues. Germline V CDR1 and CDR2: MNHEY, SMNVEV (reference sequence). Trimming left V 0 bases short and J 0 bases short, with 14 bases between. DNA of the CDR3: TGTGCCAGCAGTTTATCGGGGGGAACTCGAGTGAACACTGAAGCTTTCTTT. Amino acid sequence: CASSLSGGTRVNTEAFF.

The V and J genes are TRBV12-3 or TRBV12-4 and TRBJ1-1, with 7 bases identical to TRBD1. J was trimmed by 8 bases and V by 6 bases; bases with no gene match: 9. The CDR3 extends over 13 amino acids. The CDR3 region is CASRLQGSSEAFF. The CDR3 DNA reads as TGTGCCAGCAGACTACAGGGGAGTAGCGAAGCTTTCTTT.

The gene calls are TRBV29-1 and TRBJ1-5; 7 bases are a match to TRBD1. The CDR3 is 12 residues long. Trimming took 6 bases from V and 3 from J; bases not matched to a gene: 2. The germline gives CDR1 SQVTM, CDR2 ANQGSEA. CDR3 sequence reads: CSVGGNNQPQHF. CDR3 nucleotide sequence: TGCAGCGTAGGGGGCAACAATCAGCCCCAGCATTTT.

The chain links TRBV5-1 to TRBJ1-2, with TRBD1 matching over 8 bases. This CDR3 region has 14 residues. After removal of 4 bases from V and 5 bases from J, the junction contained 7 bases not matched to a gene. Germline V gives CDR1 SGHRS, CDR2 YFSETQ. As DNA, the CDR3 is TGCGCCAGCAGCCCGGGACAGGCGGAATATGGCTACACCTTC. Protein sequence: CASSPGQAEYGYTF.

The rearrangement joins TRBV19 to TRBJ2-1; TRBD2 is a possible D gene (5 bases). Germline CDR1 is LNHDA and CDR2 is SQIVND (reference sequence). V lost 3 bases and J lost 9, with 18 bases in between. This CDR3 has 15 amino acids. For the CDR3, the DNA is TGTGCCAGTAGTATGGTTTCGAAATCGGGGAGTGAGCAGTTCTTC. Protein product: CASSMVSKSGSEQFF.

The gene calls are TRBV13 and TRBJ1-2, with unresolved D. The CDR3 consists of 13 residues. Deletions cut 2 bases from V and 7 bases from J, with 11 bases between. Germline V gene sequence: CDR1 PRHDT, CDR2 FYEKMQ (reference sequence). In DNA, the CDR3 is TGTGCCAGCAGCTTACGGGGTGTGGGTGGCTACACCTTC. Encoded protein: CASSLRGVGGYTF. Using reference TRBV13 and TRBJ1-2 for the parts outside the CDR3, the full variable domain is AAGVIQSPRHLIKEKRETATLKCYPIPRHDTVYWYQQGPGQDPQFLISFYEKMQSDKGSIPDRFSAQQFSDYHSELNMSSLELGDSALYFCASSLRGVGGYTFGSGTRLTVV.

For the CDR3, the DNA is TGTGCCAGCAGCTTAGAGCGAGCTTCGAGGGAGCAGTACTTC. It specifies CASSLERASREQYF. The rearrangement uses TRBV7-2 and TRBJ2-7, with no clear D. Trimming stripped 1 base from V and 7 bases from J, with 14 bases between. CDR3 length: 14 amino acids. CDR1 SGHTA and CDR2 FQGNSA come from the germline V gene.

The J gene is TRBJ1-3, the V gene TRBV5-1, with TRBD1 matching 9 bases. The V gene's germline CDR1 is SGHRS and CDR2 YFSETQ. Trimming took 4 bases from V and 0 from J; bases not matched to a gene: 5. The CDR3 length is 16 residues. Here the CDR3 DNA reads TGCGCCAGCAGCACAGGACAGGGGAGCTCTGGAAACACCATATATTTT. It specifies CASSTGQGSSGNTIYF.